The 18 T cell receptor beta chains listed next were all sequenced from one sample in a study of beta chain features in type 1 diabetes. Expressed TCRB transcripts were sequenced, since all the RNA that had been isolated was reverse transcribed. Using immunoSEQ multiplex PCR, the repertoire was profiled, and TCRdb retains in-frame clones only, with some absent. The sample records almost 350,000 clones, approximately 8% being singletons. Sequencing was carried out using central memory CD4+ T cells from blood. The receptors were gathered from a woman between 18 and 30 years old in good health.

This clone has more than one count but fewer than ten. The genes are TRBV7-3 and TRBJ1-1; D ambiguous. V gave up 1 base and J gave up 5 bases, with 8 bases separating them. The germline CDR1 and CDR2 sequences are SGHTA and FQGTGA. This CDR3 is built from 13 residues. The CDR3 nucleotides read TGTGCCAGCAGCTTAAATGTGGGGACTGAAGCTTTCTTT. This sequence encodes CASSLNVGTEAFF.

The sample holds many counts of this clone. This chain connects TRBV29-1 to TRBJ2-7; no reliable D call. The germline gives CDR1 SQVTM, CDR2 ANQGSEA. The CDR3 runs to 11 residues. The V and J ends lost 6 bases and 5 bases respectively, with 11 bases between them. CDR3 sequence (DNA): TGCAGCGTGTCGGCCGGCCACGAGCAGTACTTC. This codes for CSVSAGHEQYF.

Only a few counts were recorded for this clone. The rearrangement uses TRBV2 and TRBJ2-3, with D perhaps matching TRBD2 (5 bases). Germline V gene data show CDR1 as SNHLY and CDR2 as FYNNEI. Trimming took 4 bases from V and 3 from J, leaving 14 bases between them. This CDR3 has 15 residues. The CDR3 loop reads CASSVRFGGTDTQYF. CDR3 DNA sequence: TGTGCCAGCAGTGTACGATTTGGCGGGACAGATACGCAGTATTTT.

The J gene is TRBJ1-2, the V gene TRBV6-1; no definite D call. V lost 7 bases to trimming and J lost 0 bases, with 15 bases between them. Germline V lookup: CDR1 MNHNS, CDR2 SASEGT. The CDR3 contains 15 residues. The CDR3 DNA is TGTGCCAGCACCCCGAATGGTGTTACTAACTATGGCTACACCTTC. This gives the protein CASTPNGVTNYGYTF.

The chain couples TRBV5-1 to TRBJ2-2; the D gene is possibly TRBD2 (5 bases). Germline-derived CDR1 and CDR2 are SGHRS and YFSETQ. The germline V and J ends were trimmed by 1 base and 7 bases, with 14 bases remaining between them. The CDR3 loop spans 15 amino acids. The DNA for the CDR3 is TGCGCCAGCAGCTTGCAACTAGATCTGAACGGGGAGCTGTTTTTT. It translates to CASSLQLDLNGELFF. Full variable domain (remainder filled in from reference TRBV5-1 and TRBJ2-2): KAGVTQTPRYLIKTRGQQVTLSCSPISGHRSVSWYQQTPGQGLQFLFEYFSETQRNKGNFPGRFSGRQFSNSRSEMNVSTLELGDSALYLCASSLQLDLNGELFFGEGSRLTVL.

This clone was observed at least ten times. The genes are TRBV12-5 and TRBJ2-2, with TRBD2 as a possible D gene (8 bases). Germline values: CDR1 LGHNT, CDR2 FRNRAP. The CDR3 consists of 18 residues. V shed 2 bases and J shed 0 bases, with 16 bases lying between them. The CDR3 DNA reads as TGTGCTAGTGGTTTGATACAGGGGACTAGGGCGAACACCGGGGAGCTGTTTTTT. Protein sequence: CASGLIQGTRANTGELFF.

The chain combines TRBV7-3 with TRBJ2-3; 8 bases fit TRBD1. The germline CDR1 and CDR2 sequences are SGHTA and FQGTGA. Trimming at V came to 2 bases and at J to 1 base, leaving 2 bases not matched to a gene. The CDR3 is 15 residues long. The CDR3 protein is CASSLWGQGTDTQYF. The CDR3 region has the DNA TGTGCCAGCAGCTTATGGGGACAGGGCACAGATACGCAGTATTTT. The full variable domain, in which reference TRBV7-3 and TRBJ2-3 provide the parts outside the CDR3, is GAGVSQTPSNKVTEKGKYVELRCDPISGHTALYWYRQSLGQGPEFLIYFQGTGAADDSGLPNDRFFAVRPEGSVSTLKIQRTERGDSAVYLCASSLWGQGTDTQYFGPGTRLTVL.

CDR3 loop: CASSYGGGQYF. As DNA, the CDR3 is TGTGCCAGCAGTTACGGAGGCGGTCAGTACTTC. The chain uses TRBV6-5 and TRBJ2-7; a possible D gene is TRBD2 (5 bases). CDR3 length: 11 amino acids. V lost 2 bases, J lost 10 bases, and 9 bases lay in between. CDR1 and CDR2 (germline): MNHEY, SVGAGI.

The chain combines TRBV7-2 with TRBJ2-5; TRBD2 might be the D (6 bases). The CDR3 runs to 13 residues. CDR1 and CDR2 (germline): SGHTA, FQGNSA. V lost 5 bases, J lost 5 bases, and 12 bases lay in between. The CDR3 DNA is TGTGCCAGCAGCCCGAGACTAGACGAGACCCAGTACTTC. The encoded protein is CASSPRLDETQYF.

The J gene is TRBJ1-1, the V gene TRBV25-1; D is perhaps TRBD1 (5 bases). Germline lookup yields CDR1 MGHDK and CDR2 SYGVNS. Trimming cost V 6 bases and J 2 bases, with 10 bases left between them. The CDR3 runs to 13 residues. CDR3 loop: CASRGRTNTEAFF. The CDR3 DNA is TGTGCCAGCAGGGGACGGACCAACACTGAAGCTTTCTTT.

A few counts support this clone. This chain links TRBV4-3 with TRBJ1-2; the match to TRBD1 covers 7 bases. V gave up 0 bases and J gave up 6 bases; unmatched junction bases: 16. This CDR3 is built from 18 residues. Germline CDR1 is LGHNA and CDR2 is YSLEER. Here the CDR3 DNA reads TGCGCCAGCAGCCAAGATCGATGGGGGACAGTCAAACGAGATGGCTACACCTTC. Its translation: CASSQDRWGTVKRDGYTF.

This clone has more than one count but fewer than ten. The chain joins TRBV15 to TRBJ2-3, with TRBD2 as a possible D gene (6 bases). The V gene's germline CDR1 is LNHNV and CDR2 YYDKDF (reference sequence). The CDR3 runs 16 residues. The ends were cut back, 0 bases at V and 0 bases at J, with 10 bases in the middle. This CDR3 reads CATSRDLAGSTDTQYF. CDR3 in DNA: TGTGCCACCAGCAGAGATCTTGCGGGAAGCACAGATACGCAGTATTTT.

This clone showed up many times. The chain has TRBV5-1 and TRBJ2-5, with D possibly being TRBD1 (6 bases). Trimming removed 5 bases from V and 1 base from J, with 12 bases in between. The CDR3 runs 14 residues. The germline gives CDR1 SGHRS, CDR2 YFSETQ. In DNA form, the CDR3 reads TGCGCCAGCAGTCGTCAGGGGATCCAAGAGACCCAGTACTTC. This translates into CASSRQGIQETQYF.

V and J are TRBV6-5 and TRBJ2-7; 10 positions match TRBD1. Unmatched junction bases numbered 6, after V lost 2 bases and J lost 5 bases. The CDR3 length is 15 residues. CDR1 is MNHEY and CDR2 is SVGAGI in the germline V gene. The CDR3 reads CASSYSQGQGHEQYF. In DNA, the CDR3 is TGTGCCAGCAGTTACAGCCAGGGACAGGGGCACGAGCAGTACTTC.

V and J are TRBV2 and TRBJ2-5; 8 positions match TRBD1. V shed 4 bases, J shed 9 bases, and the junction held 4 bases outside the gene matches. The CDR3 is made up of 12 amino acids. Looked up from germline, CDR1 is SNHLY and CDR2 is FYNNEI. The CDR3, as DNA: TGTGCCAGCAGTGGGACAGGGAAATCCCAGTACTTC. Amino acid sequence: CASSGTGKSQYF. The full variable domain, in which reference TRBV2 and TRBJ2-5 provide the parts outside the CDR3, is EPEVTQTPSHQVTQMGQEVILRCVPISNHLYFYWYRQILGQKVEFLVSFYNNEISEKSEIFDDQFSVERPDGSNFTLKIRSTKLEDSAMYFCASSGTGKSQYFGPGTRLLVL.

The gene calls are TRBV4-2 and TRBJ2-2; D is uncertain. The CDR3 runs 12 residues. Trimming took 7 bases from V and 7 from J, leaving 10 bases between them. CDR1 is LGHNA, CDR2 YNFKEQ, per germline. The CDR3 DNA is TGTGCCAGCAAACCGTGGGGCGGGGAGCTGTTTTTT. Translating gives CASKPWGGELFF.

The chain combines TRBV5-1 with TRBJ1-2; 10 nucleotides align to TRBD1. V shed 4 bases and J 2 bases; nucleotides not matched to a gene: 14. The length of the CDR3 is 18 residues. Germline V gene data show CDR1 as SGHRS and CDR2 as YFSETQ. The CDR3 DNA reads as TGCGCCAGCAGCCCTGTCCCGGGACAGGGGCGGGCGAACTATGGCTACACCTTC. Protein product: CASSPVPGQGRANYGYTF.

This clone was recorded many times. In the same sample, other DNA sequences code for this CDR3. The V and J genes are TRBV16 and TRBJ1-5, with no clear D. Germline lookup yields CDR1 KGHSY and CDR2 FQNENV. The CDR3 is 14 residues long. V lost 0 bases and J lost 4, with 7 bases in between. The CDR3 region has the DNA TGTGCCAGCAGCCAATCGGGAGGGAATCAGCCCCAGCATTTT. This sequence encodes CASSQSGGNQPQHF.